This T cell receptor beta chain emerged from a study of T cells in Graves' hyperthyroidism and ophthalmopathy. Whole-study findings and limits: Model output signaled ophthalmopathy a median around 5.9 months ahead of onset. Peripheral blood also featured most of the thyroid clonotypes expanded above 0.001.

Note on this clonotype: The antigen remains undetermined.

The CDR3 extends over 14 amino acids. Trimming stripped 2 bases from V and 2 bases from J, with 9 bases between. Per the germline V gene, CDR1 is MNHEY and CDR2 is SMNVEV (reference sequence). Exclusion followed for patients with uncontrolled infection, other autoimmune disease, pregnancy or lactation. Orbital computed tomography, thyroid ultrasound, serum thyroxine and TRAb, and clinical symptoms together informed the diagnoses. RNA transcripts provided the source from which TCR beta CDR3 regions were amplified. In the first-round RT-PCR of the TCR CDR3, the HTBI primer set was used. TCRdb re-called the multiplex PCR reads with MiXCR, one entry per CDR3 protein. The profile shows a few hundred thousand distinct CDR3 sequences, 15% to 20% of them singletons.

The TCR comes from a woman under 40 with Graves' ophthalmopathy. The source material was blood. The chain has TRBV27 and TRBJ1-2; D uncertain. CDR3 sequence reads: CASSLLGMNYGYTF. The CDR3 region has the DNA TGTGCCAGCAGTTTACTGGGGATGAACTATGGCTACACCTTC.